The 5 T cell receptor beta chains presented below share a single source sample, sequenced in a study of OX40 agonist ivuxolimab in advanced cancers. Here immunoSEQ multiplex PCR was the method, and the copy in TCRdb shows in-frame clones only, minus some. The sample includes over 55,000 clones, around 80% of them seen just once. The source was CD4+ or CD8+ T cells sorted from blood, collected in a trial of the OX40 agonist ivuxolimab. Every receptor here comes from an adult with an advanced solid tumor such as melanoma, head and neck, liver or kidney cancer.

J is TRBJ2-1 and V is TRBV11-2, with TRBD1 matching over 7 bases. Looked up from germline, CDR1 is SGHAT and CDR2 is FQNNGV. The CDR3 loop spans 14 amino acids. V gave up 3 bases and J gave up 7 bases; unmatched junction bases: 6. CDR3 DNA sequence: TGTGCCAGCAGCTTCCTGATACAGGGGAATGAGCAGTTCTTC. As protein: CASSFLIQGNEQFF.

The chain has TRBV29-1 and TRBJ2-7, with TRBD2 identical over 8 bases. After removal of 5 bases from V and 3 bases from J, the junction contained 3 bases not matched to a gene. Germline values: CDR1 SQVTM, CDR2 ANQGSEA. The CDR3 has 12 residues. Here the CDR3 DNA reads TGCAGCGTTTCGAGCGGGAGCTACGAGCAGTACTTC. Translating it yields CSVSSGSYEQYF.

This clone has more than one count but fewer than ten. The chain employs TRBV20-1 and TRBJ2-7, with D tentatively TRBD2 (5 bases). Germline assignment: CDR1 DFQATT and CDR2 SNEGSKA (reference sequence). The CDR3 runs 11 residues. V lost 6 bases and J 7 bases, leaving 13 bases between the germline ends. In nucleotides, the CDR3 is TGCAGTGCGCGGGCCGAGTCAGAGCAGTACTTC. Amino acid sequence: CSARAESEQYF.

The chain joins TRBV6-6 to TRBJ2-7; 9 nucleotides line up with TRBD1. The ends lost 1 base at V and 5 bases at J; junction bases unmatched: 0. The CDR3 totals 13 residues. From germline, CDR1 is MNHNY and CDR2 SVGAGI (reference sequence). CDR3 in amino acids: CASSYWTGDEQYF. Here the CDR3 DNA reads TGTGCCAGCAGTTACTGGACAGGGGACGAGCAGTACTTC.

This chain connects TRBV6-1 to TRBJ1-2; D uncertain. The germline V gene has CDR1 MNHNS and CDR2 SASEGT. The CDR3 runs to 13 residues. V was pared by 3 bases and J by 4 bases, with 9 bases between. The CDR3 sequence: CASSDRGSYGYTF. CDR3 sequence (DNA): TGTGCCAGCAGTGATCGGGGTTCCTATGGCTACACCTTC.